The following is a T cell receptor (beta chain) sequence with its context. The sample originates from a study of CD8 T cells in ankylosing spondylitis. TCRdb passed the 5' RACE reads through MiXCR, listing each CDR3 protein once. The repertoire includes 240,000 or so distinct CDR3 sequences, about 10% of them detected once, and around 6.5% sits in the top ten. There are 11 residues in the CDR3. Looked up from germline, CDR1 is SQVTM and CDR2 is ANQGSEA. V was cut by 6 bases and J by 3 bases, with 9 bases left in between. The chain links TRBV29-1 to TRBJ2-7; D might be TRBD1 (5 bases). This TCR came from a male donor with ankylosing spondylitis or in good health (not recorded which). What was sequenced was blood, either unsorted or a sorted T cell fraction (not recorded which). The CDR3 bases are TGCAGCGTCTCGGACATCTACGAGCAGTACTTC. Its protein is CSVSDIYEQYF.